A single sample is the source of the 5 T cell receptor beta chains below, sequenced in a study of T cell repertoires in cytomegalovirus infection. TCRdb re-derived calls from the reads in MiXCR, one entry per CDR3 protein. The table shows roughly 700,000 distinct CDR3 sequences, with around 30% occurring only once. Antigens of these TCRs are unknown. The sample in question was cultured PBMCs, obtained from culture after CMV antigen stimulation. All receptors come from a human donor in good health (CMV status not recorded). Some clones in this sample may be carry-over from other donors' samples.

The chain joins TRBV12-3 or TRBV12-4 to TRBJ2-5, with 7 bases identical to TRBD1. V shed 4 bases and J 3 bases; nucleotides not matched to a gene: 2. The CDR3 has 13 residues. CDR3 bases: TGTGCCAGCAGTTGGACAGGTGAAGAGACCCAGTACTTC. Its protein product is CASSWTGEETQYF.

The V and J genes are TRBV7-2 and TRBJ1-2, with D maybe TRBD1 (5 bases). The V gene's germline CDR1 is SGHTA and CDR2 FQGNSA. The CDR3 extends over 13 amino acids. V shed 11 bases and J shed 4 bases, with 17 bases lying between them. The CDR3 is CALARDGFYGYTF. The CDR3 DNA reads TGTGCCCTGGCAAGGGACGGTTTCTATGGCTACACCTTC.

The J gene is TRBJ2-7, the V gene TRBV12-3 or TRBV12-4, with 7 nucleotides matching TRBD1. V trimming: 5 bases; J trimming: 2 bases; junction bases outside the gene matches: 12. CDR3 length: 16 residues. CDR3 loop: CASSLAGTDLTYEQYF. As DNA, the CDR3 is TGTGCCAGCAGTCTCGCCGGGACAGACCTTACCTACGAGCAGTACTTC.

The CDR3 loop is CASKERQGAFF. In DNA, the CDR3 is TGTGCCAGCAAGGAGAGACAGGGGGCTTTCTTT. The chain carries TRBV2 and TRBJ1-1, with 8 bases matching TRBD1. With 7 bases clipped from V and 11 bases from J, the junction kept 6 bases outside the gene matches. The CDR3 is 11 amino acids. In germline, CDR1 is SNHLY, CDR2 FYNNEI. Using reference TRBV2 and TRBJ1-1 for the parts outside the CDR3, the full variable domain is EPEVTQTPSHQVTQMGQEVILRCVPISNHLYFYWYRQILGQKVEFLVSFYNNEISEKSEIFDDQFSVERPDGSNFTLKIRSTKLEDSAMYFCASKERQGAFFGQGTRLTVV.

The CDR3 reads CAWSPGAAYEQYF. CDR3 bases: TGTGCCTGGAGCCCCGGCGCGGCCTACGAGCAGTACTTC. J is TRBJ2-7 and V is TRBV30; D call uncertain. From germline, CDR1 is GTSNPN and CDR2 SVGIG (reference sequence). CDR3 length: 13 amino acids. The V and J ends lost 3 bases and 2 bases respectively, with 11 bases between them.